This T cell receptor (beta chain) was sequenced in a study of CXCR3-negative and CXCR3-positive naive CD8 T cells. The study's findings and limits: Similar TRBV-TRBJ gene usage was seen in naive CXCR3-negative and CXCR3-positive cells, but not in memory cells. CXCR3 levels fell partly with cryopreservation; most assays relied on fresh PBMCs. TRB CDR3s were more hydrophobic in CXCR3-positive than in CXCR3-negative naive cells.

The CDR3 covers 16 residues. CDR1 SGHTA and CDR2 FQGTGA come from the germline V gene. Notes on this clonotype: Its antigen remains unidentified.

UMI-labeled 5' RACE yielded the TRB cDNA libraries. From its re-call of the 5' RACE reads, TCRdb lists each CDR3 protein once, without DNA. Recorded for this sample: under 85,000 distinct CDR3 sequences. The rearrangement joins TRBV7-3 to TRBJ2-7; TCRdb names TRBD2, which stays unverified in the absence of DNA. Source material: naive CXCR3+ CD8+ T cells from blood. Specified subset: CD45RO-CCR7+CD27+CD95- naive CD8+ T cells expressing CXCR3 (TNR3+). The TCR originated in a human donor in good health. Some clones in this sample may be carry-over from other donors' samples. The CDR3 protein is CASSLGAQGLSYEQYF.